One T cell receptor beta chain is described in this entry. Its antigen is not known. Memory T cells were CD45RO+, naive were CD45RA+, sorted by FACS. Deletions cut 5 bases from V and 2 bases from J, with 5 bases between. Germline V lookup: CDR1 KGHSH, CDR2 LQKENI. The CDR3 is 12 amino acids. The sample belongs to a study of regulatory dendritic cells for organ transplantation. Study-level findings and limits: Mature dendritic cells appeared to drive more memory CD8+ clonal expansion than regulatory ones. Naive CD4+ and CD8+ repertoires were highly diverse; memory CD8+ was most oligoclonal. The authors noted considerable between-person heterogeneity in alloreactive memory CD8+ cells.

TCRdb's table, derived via immunoSEQ multiplex PCR, lists solely in-frame clones and lacks some. The sample carries 25,000 to 30,000 clones, approximately 79% recorded once. This TCR was recovered from a human donor in good health. This chain uses TRBV18 with TRBJ2-3; D remains ambiguous. The sample was memory CD4+ T cells from blood. This sample's subset: CD45RO+ memory T cells. CDR3 sequence reads: CASSYYTDTQYF. Here the CDR3 DNA reads TGTGCCAGCTCATATTACACAGATACGCAGTATTTT.